The 2 T cell receptor beta chains below all came from one sample that was sequenced in a study of blood T cell repertoires in COVID-19. Libraries were prepared by immunoSEQ multiplex PCR; TCRdb keeps only in-frame clonotypes and omits some of them. The sample lists about 480,000 clones, roughly 87% occurring once. Sample: PBMCs or T cells enriched from blood (not recorded which). Receptors originate from a woman between 18 and 30 years old with acute COVID-19.

Notes on this clone: This sample includes further DNA sequences coding for the same CDR3. This chain links TRBV28 with TRBJ2-7; unclear D gene. The CDR3 is made up of 12 amino acids. In germline, CDR1 is MDHEN, CDR2 SYDVKM. V lost 1 base, J lost 4 bases, and 5 bases lay in between. Here the CDR3 DNA reads TGTGCCAGCAGTTTATCGGGTTACGAGCAGTACTTC. It codes for CASSLSGYEQYF.

This sequence joins TRBV7-3 and TRBJ1-6, with D uncertain. The ends were cut back, 5 bases at V and 6 bases at J, with 23 bases in the middle. Germline loops: CDR1 SGHTA, CDR2 FQGTGA. The CDR3 is 18 amino acids. DNA for the CDR3: TGTGCCAGCAGCACGAGCCGGCCCGGGTTAGGACTTAATTCACCCCTCCACTTT. Amino acid sequence: CASSTSRPGLGLNSPLHF. Full variable domain (remainder filled in from reference TRBV7-3 and TRBJ1-6): GAGVSQTPSNKVTEKGKYVELRCDPISGHTALYWYRQSLGQGPEFLIYFQGTGAADDSGLPNDRFFAVRPEGSVSTLKIQRTERGDSAVYLCASSTSRPGLGLNSPLHFGNGTRLTVT.